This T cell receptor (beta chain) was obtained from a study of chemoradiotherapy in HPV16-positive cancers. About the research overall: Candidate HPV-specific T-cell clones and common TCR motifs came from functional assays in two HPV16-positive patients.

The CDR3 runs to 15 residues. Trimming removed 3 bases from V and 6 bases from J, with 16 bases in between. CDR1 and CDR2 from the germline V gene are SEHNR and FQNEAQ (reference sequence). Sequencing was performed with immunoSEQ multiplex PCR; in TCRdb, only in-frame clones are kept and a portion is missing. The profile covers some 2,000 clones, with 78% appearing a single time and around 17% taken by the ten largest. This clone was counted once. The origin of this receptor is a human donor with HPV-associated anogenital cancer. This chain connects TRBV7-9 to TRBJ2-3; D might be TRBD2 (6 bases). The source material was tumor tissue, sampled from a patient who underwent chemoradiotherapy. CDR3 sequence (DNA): TGTGCCAGCAGCTTTCACATCGGGAGCGGCGATACGCAGTATTTT. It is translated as CASSFHIGSGDTQYF.